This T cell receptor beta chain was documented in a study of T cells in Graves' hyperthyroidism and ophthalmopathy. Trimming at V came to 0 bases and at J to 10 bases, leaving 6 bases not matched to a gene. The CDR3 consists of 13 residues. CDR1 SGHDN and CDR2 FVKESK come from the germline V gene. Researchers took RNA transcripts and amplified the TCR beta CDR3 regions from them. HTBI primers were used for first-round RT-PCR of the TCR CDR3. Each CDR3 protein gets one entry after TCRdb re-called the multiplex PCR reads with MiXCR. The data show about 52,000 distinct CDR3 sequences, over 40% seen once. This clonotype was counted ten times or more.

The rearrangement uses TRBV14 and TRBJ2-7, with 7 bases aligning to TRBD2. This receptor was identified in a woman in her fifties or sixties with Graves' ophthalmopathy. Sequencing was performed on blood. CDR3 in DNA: TGTGCCAGCAGCCAAGACGAGAGCGGGGCACAGTACTTC. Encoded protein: CASSQDESGAQYF.